Following are 21 T cell receptor beta chains from one sample sequenced in a study of blood T cell repertoires in COVID-19. Generated by immunoSEQ multiplex PCR, the TCRdb table keeps only in-frame clones and is missing some. This table holds about 220,000 clones, roughly four fifths found once. The sample consisted of peripheral blood. The receptors derive from a woman between 40 and 55 years old with active or convalescent COVID-19.

This chain links TRBV15 with TRBJ1-2; D remains ambiguous. V lost 3 bases, J lost 1 base, and 12 bases lay in between. CDR1 is LNHNV, CDR2 YYDKDF, per germline (reference sequence). CDR3 length: 15 amino acids. CDR3 DNA: TGTGCCACCAGCAGGGAGCGGGTACTTAACTATGGCTACACCTTC. It yields the protein CATSRERVLNYGYTF.

This chain joins TRBV19 and TRBJ2-1; 9 bases align to TRBD2. J lost 7 bases, V lost 7 bases, and 8 bases had no gene match. This CDR3 is built from 14 residues. CDR1 and CDR2 from the germline V gene are LNHDA and SQIVND (reference sequence). The CDR3 spells CASMDAGGKNEQFF. DNA for the CDR3: TGTGCCAGTATGGATGCGGGAGGGAAGAATGAGCAGTTCTTC.

This rearrangement joins TRBV2 to TRBJ2-5; possibly TRBD1 for D (5 bases). Germline loops: CDR1 SNHLY, CDR2 FYNNEI. The CDR3 runs to 14 residues. V lost 6 bases to trimming and J lost 2 bases, with 13 bases between them. CDR3 DNA sequence: TGTGCCAGCAGCTCCCGACAGCTACAAGAGACCCAGTACTTC. Translating it yields CASSSRQLQETQYF.

The chain recombines TRBV7-3 with TRBJ2-7; 9 bases align to TRBD1. The trim removed 5 bases at V and 0 bases at J, leaving 2 bases unmatched. CDR1 is SGHTA and CDR2 is FQGTGA in the germline V gene. This CDR3 is built from 14 residues. The CDR3 is CASSEQGASYEQYF. The CDR3 DNA is TGTGCCAGCAGCGAACAGGGGGCCTCCTACGAGCAGTACTTC.

CDR3 sequence reads: CASSEPSRGNTGELFF. CDR3 nucleotide sequence: TGTGCCAGCAGTGAGCCATCAAGGGGCAACACCGGGGAGCTGTTTTTT. The V call is TRBV25-1, the J call TRBJ2-2; possible D gene TRBD1, 5 bases. Trimming removed 3 bases from V and 2 bases from J, with 13 bases in between. In germline, CDR1 is MGHDK, CDR2 SYGVNS. The CDR3 loop spans 16 amino acids.

The chain links TRBV28 to TRBJ1-3; possible D gene TRBD1, 6 bases. The CDR3 is made up of 19 amino acids. Germline CDR1 and CDR2: MDHEN and SYDVKM. Deletions cut 5 bases from V and 0 bases from J, with 23 bases between. CDR3 DNA: TGTGCCAGCAGTCCATACGGACAGTCTAAACTGAGCTCTGGAAACACCATATATTTT. As protein: CASSPYGQSKLSSGNTIYF.

The chain has TRBV7-3 and TRBJ2-2; no firm D call. V was cut by 2 bases and J by 2 bases, with 6 bases left in between. This CDR3 comprises 14 residues. In germline, CDR1 is SGHTA, CDR2 FQGTGA. In DNA, the CDR3 is TGTGCCAGCAGCTTAGTGTCAAACACCGGGGAGCTGTTTTTT. As protein: CASSLVSNTGELFF.

The chain couples TRBV5-1 to TRBJ1-2, with D possibly TRBD1 on 5 matching bases. Trimming took 0 bases from V and 3 from J, leaving 9 bases between them. The germline V gene encodes CDR1 SGHRS and CDR2 YFSETQ. The CDR3 is 14 residues long. The CDR3 loop reads CASSLGQPHYGYTF. DNA for the CDR3: TGCGCCAGCAGCTTGGGACAGCCACACTATGGCTACACCTTC.

The V call is TRBV28, the J call TRBJ1-5, with 10 bases aligning to TRBD1. The CDR3 totals 15 residues. Trimming at V came to 7 bases and at J to 6 bases, leaving 9 bases not matched to a gene. Looked up from germline, CDR1 is MDHEN and CDR2 is SYDVKM. CDR3 in amino acids: CASNPATGGGQPQHF. CDR3 DNA sequence: TGTGCCAGCAACCCTGCGACAGGGGGCGGTCAGCCCCAGCATTTT.

V is TRBV14 and J is TRBJ2-5; 12 nucleotides line up with TRBD2. Germline loops: CDR1 SGHDN, CDR2 FVKESK. The V and J ends lost 4 bases and 2 bases, in that order; junction bases with no gene match: 2. The CDR3 length is 15 residues. CDR3 DNA sequence: TGTGCCAGCAGCCCCGGGACTAGCGGGCAAGAGACCCAGTACTTC. Translating it yields CASSPGTSGQETQYF.

The chain combines TRBV5-1 with TRBJ1-4; 9 nucleotides line up with TRBD1. There are 15 residues in the CDR3. J gave up 10 bases and V 4 bases, and 11 bases lay outside the gene matches. The germline V gene encodes CDR1 SGHRS and CDR2 YFSETQ. The CDR3 here is CASSLRTGETRKLFF. CDR3 DNA sequence: TGCGCCAGCAGCCTTCGGACAGGGGAAACAAGAAAACTGTTTTTT.

In its sample, this clone was seen a few times. V usage is TRBV6-5 and J usage is TRBJ1-5, with 8 bases matching TRBD1. V was pared by 4 bases and J by 3 bases, with 2 bases of the junction left unmatched. Per the germline V gene, CDR1 is MNHEY and CDR2 is SVGAGI. The CDR3 runs 14 residues. CDR3 sequence: CASSLQGVNQPQHF. CDR3 DNA: TGTGCCAGCAGTTTACAGGGGGTCAATCAGCCCCAGCATTTT.

The count of this clone is one. As DNA, the CDR3 is TGTGCCAGCAGCTTAGCCCGGGCCGGGGAGCTGTTTTTT. Amino acids: CASSLARAGELFF. The rearrangement links TRBV11-3 to TRBJ2-2; D not certain. The CDR3 covers 13 residues. V lost 1 base, J lost 6 bases, and 6 bases lay in between. Germline loops: CDR1 SGHNT, CDR2 YENEEA.

The J gene is TRBJ1-2, the V gene TRBV7-9; tentative D call: TRBD1 (5 bases). The CDR3 has 14 residues. V was pared by 1 base and J by 8 bases, with 14 bases between. Germline V gene sequence: CDR1 SEHNR, CDR2 FQNEAQ (reference sequence). As DNA, the CDR3 is TGTGCCAGCAGCTTAGGTGGGGGGATGGGCGGCTACACCTTC. Translating gives CASSLGGGMGGYTF.

This clone was found once. V is TRBV24-1 and J is TRBJ2-2; tentatively, D is TRBD2 (6 bases). Deletions cut 6 bases from V and 1 base from J, with 11 bases between. CDR1 is KGHDR and CDR2 is SFDVKD in the germline V gene. The CDR3 consists of 15 residues. CDR3 protein: CATSKQGGNTGELFF. Here the CDR3 DNA reads TGTGCCACCAGTAAGCAGGGAGGGAACACCGGGGAGCTGTTTTTT.

The chain employs TRBV6-2 or TRBV6-3 and TRBJ2-5; 13 nucleotides align to TRBD2. Germline values: CDR1 MNHEY, CDR2 SVGEGT. The CDR3 covers 21 residues. V trimming: 0 bases; J trimming: 1 base; junction bases outside the gene matches: 14. CDR3 in amino acids: CASSYSGRGTSGAYPQETQYF. Written as DNA, the CDR3 is TGTGCCAGCAGTTACTCCGGTCGGGGGACTAGCGGGGCCTACCCCCAAGAGACCCAGTACTTC.

The table lists this clone with a count of one. The chain combines TRBV9 with TRBJ1-1; 7 bases agree with TRBD1. The V gene's germline CDR1 is SGDLS and CDR2 YYNGEE. V lost 4 bases, J lost 8 bases, and 5 bases stayed unmatched. This CDR3 has 12 residues. Here the CDR3 reads CASSSRGQEAFF. CDR3 in DNA: TGTGCCAGCAGCTCGAGGGGACAGGAAGCTTTCTTT.

The rearrangement uses TRBV10-3 and TRBJ2-7, with D perhaps matching TRBD1 (6 bases). Trimming stripped 5 bases from V and 5 bases from J, with 19 bases between. The germline gives CDR1 ENHRY, CDR2 SYGVKD. CDR3 size: 15 residues. For the CDR3, the DNA is TGTGCCATCAGTACCTCGATGCAGCCAGGGGACGAGCAGTACTTC. As protein: CAISTSMQPGDEQYF.

V gene TRBV7-2 combines with J gene TRBJ1-2, with 10 positions matching TRBD1. This CDR3 is built from 15 residues. With V trimmed by 4 bases and J by 4 bases, 6 bases remained unmatched. Germline V gives CDR1 SGHTA, CDR2 FQGNSA. CDR3 sequence reads: CASSSWDRGPYGYTF. The CDR3 coding sequence is TGTGCCAGCAGCTCGTGGGACAGGGGACCCTATGGCTACACCTTC.

V and J are TRBV5-1 and TRBJ1-2; the match to TRBD1 covers 8 bases. The CDR3 runs to 16 residues. Trimming took 0 bases from V and 1 from J; bases not matched to a gene: 5. The V gene's germline CDR1 is SGHRS and CDR2 YFSETQ. CDR3 bases: TGCGCCAGCAGCTTGGTGGCAGGGGGCGATAACTATGGCTACACCTTC. It encodes CASSLVAGGDNYGYTF.

This sequence joins TRBV6-5 and TRBJ1-2; D unresolved. The length of the CDR3 is 15 residues. Germline loops: CDR1 MNHEY, CDR2 SVGAGI. V shed 0 bases and J shed 3 bases, with 11 bases lying between them. The CDR3 protein is CASSYSRGIDYGYTF. The CDR3 DNA reads as TGTGCCAGCAGTTACTCGAGAGGGATAGACTATGGCTACACCTTC.